The 20 T cell receptor beta chains below all came from one sample that was sequenced in a study of T cell responses to AZD1222 COVID-19 vaccine. The assay was immunoSEQ multiplex PCR, and TCRdb's table has in-frame clones only and misses some. Among tens of thousands of clones, about 93% were seen once, and the ten largest hold roughly 3%. The sequencing used peripheral blood, collected 28 days after the second AZD1222 dose. The receptors were gathered from an adult who received the AZD1222 COVID-19 vaccine.

V and J are TRBV7-8 and TRBJ1-3, with 8 nucleotides matching TRBD1. From germline, CDR1 is SGHVS and CDR2 FQNEAQ. V lost 5 bases, J lost 6 bases, and 15 bases stayed unmatched. This CDR3 has 17 amino acids. CDR3 residues: CASSRTPLAGGSNTIYF. CDR3 in DNA: TGTGCCAGCAGCCGAACCCCTCTCGCAGGGGGCTCAAACACCATATATTTT.

This chain joins TRBV14 and TRBJ2-3; TRBD2 aligns across 13 bases. The germline CDR1 and CDR2 sequences are SGHDN and FVKESK. This CDR3 region has 19 residues. Trimming cost V 4 bases and J 0 bases; bases outside gene matches: 10. The CDR3 DNA is TGTGCCAGCAGCCCCAGACTAGCGGGGGGCCCCAGTAGCACAGATACGCAGTATTTT. Residues: CASSPRLAGGPSSTDTQYF.

The V and J genes are TRBV7-9 and TRBJ1-5; D unclear. The CDR3 covers 13 residues. V was shortened by 5 bases and J by 3 bases, with 8 bases between the two germline ends. Germline V gene sequence: CDR1 SEHNR, CDR2 FQNEAQ (reference sequence). In DNA, the CDR3 is TGTGCCAGCAGCATCAGATCCAATCAGCCCCAGCATTTT. Encoded protein: CASSIRSNQPQHF.

This chain uses TRBV5-1 with TRBJ2-1, with 7 bases aligning to TRBD1. Germline CDR1 SGHRS, CDR2 YFSETQ. J gave up 1 base and V 0 bases, and 4 bases lay outside the gene matches. The CDR3 is 16 amino acids. CDR3 in DNA: TGCGCCAGCAGCTTGGGGACAGGTCGTTCCTACAATGAGCAGTTCTTC. Translation gives CASSLGTGRSYNEQFF. The complete variable domain, with remaining parts taken from reference TRBV5-1 and TRBJ2-1, reads KAGVTQTPRYLIKTRGQQVTLSCSPISGHRSVSWYQQTPGQGLQFLFEYFSETQRNKGNFPGRFSGRQFSNSRSEMNVSTLELGDSALYLCASSLGTGRSYNEQFFGPGTRLTVL.

The sample holds one count of this clone. The chain recombines TRBV30 with TRBJ1-6, with D perhaps TRBD1 (5 bases). CDR1 and CDR2 (germline): GTSNPN, SVGIG (reference sequence). The CDR3 is 14 amino acids. Trimming took off 3 bases at V and 7 bases at J, with 13 bases between the two ends. CDR3 region: CAWSADSENSPLHF. In DNA, the CDR3 is TGTGCCTGGAGCGCCGACAGCGAAAATTCACCCCTCCACTTT.

J is TRBJ2-1 and V is TRBV11-2; D may match TRBD1 or TRBD2 (6 bases each). Trimming took off 5 bases at V and 7 bases at J, with 15 bases between the two ends. This CDR3 is 14 amino acids long. Germline CDR1 and CDR2: SGHAT and FQNNGV. The CDR3 sequence is CASSPLRGRNEQFF. In DNA, the CDR3 is TGTGCCAGCAGCCCCCTCCGGGGGCGGAATGAGCAGTTCTTC.

The rearrangement uses TRBV7-9 and TRBJ1-1; D might be TRBD1 (6 bases). Germline CDR1 SEHNR, CDR2 FQNEAQ (reference sequence). The CDR3 consists of 16 residues. The V end lost 5 bases, the J end lost 6 bases, and 22 bases lay between the germline ends. The CDR3: CASSRKKTGRSSEAFF. The CDR3 DNA reads as TGTGCCAGCAGCAGAAAAAAAACAGGGAGGAGCTCTGAAGCTTTCTTT.

The gene calls are TRBV9 and TRBJ2-1; D is perhaps TRBD1 (5 bases). V was shortened by 2 bases and J by 0 bases, with 9 bases between the two germline ends. Germline V lookup: CDR1 SGDLS, CDR2 YYNGEE. The CDR3 is made up of 15 amino acids. CDR3 in DNA: TGTGCCAGCAGCGTGGGGCAAAGCTCCTACAATGAGCAGTTCTTC. It yields the protein CASSVGQSSYNEQFF.

V usage is TRBV5-1 and J usage is TRBJ2-1; 11 bases fit TRBD2. In germline, CDR1 is SGHRS, CDR2 YFSETQ. The V gene end was trimmed by 4 bases and the J gene end by 4 bases; junction bases not matched to a gene: 4. This CDR3 spans 15 amino acids. CDR3 bases: TGCGCCAGCAGCCCGGCTAGCGGGGGGTACAATGAGCAGTTCTTC. This sequence encodes CASSPASGGYNEQFF.

The chain joins TRBV19 to TRBJ1-6; D ambiguous. The germline V gene encodes CDR1 LNHDA and CDR2 SQIVND (reference sequence). The CDR3 has 16 residues. The V end was cut by 7 bases, the J end by 3 bases, with 16 bases between. The CDR3 DNA follows: TGTGCCAGTACCGAATACCCCGGGAGCTATAATTCACCCCTCCACTTT. The encoded protein is CASTEYPGSYNSPLHF.

V usage is TRBV27 and J usage is TRBJ2-5; a weak D match, TRBD1 (5 bases). V was shortened by 4 bases and J by 5 bases, with 17 bases between the two germline ends. The CDR3 runs to 15 residues. In germline, CDR1 is MNHEY, CDR2 SMNVEV (reference sequence). In nucleotides, the CDR3 is TGTGCCAGCAGTTCCCTACACAGGTTGAAGGAGACCCAGTACTTC. Translating gives CASSSLHRLKETQYF.

This sequence joins TRBV23-1 and TRBJ1-2, with D unresolved. TRBV23-1 is filed as an ORF, its function uncertain. This CDR3 is 14 amino acids long. V was pared by 8 bases and J by 8 bases, with 21 bases between. As DNA, the CDR3 is TGCGCCAGCCCCCCCCGGGAAGATCGATACGGCTACACCTTC. Its protein product is CASPPREDRYGYTF.

The V gene is TRBV11-3, the J gene TRBJ1-2; 8 positions agree with TRBD1. The ends lost 6 bases at V and 7 bases at J; junction bases unmatched: 7. The CDR3 is 13 residues long. CDR1 and CDR2 (germline): SGHNT, YENEEA. The CDR3 region has the DNA TGTGCCAGCAGGCCCGACAGGGGCGGTGGCTACACCTTC. It is translated as CASRPDRGGGYTF.

The chain links TRBV28 to TRBJ2-5; D may be TRBD1 or TRBD2 (5 bases each). Germline V gene sequence: CDR1 MDHEN, CDR2 SYDVKM. This CDR3 is built from 15 residues. Trimming took off 2 bases at V and 4 bases at J, with 14 bases between the two ends. The CDR3 loop reads CASSLRGQPSETQYF. In nucleotides, the CDR3 is TGTGCCAGCAGTTTACGGGGCCAGCCCTCAGAGACCCAGTACTTC. The complete variable domain, with remaining parts taken from reference TRBV28 and TRBJ2-5, reads DVKVTQSSRYLVKRTGEKVFLECVQDMDHENMFWYRQDPGLGLRLIYFSYDVKMKEKGDIPEGYSVSREKKERFSLILESASTNQTSMYLCASSLRGQPSETQYFGPGTRLLVL.

V gene TRBV28 combines with J gene TRBJ1-5; D might be TRBD1 (6 bases). Germline assignment: CDR1 MDHEN and CDR2 SYDVKM. V was pared by 5 bases and J by 3 bases, with 14 bases between. The CDR3 sequence is 15 residues long. The CDR3 DNA sequence: TGTGCCAGCAGTCTGATGGGGGGCCCCAATCAGCCCCAGCATTTT. Translating it yields CASSLMGGPNQPQHF.

The table lists this clone with a count of one. V usage is TRBV10-3 and J usage is TRBJ2-1, with TRBD2 matching 8 bases. Looked up from germline, CDR1 is ENHRY and CDR2 is SYGVKD. CDR3 size: 19 residues. Trimming removed 5 bases from V and 3 bases from J; junction bases left unmatched: 18. The CDR3 DNA reads as TGTGCCATCAGTCTCGGGCCCTCCGAAGGACTAGCCCTCTACAATGAGCAGTTCTTC. Residues: CAISLGPSEGLALYNEQFF.

This chain links TRBV6-6 with TRBJ1-1; possibly TRBD1 for D (5 bases). There are 12 residues in the CDR3. V dropped 7 bases and J dropped 4 bases, with 10 bases sitting between them. Per germline, CDR1 MNHNY and CDR2 SVGAGI (reference sequence). The CDR3 reads CASIGGGTEAFF. As DNA, the CDR3 is TGTGCCAGCATCGGGGGGGGCACTGAAGCTTTCTTT.

The V gene is TRBV19, the J gene TRBJ1-2; tentative D call: TRBD1 (5 bases). Trimming removed 0 bases from V and 8 bases from J, with 16 bases in between. The CDR3 extends over 15 amino acids. Germline CDR1 LNHDA, CDR2 SQIVND (reference sequence). This CDR3 is CASSIDSRGKEGYTF. CDR3 sequence (DNA): TGTGCCAGTAGTATAGATTCGCGGGGGAAAGAGGGCTACACCTTC.

The rearrangement links TRBV29-1 to TRBJ1-5; D possibly corresponds to TRBD1 (6 bases). The ends were cut back, 0 bases at V and 9 bases at J, with 15 bases in the middle. The CDR3 contains 14 residues. Germline V gives CDR1 SQVTM, CDR2 ANQGSEA. The CDR3 bases are TGCAGCGTTGAAGAGGCAGGCAGGGGAGGGCCCCAGCATTTT. Protein sequence: CSVEEAGRGGPQHF.

The chain carries TRBV3-1 (or the pseudogene TRBV3-2) and TRBJ1-2; 7 bases align to TRBD1. Germline CDR1 LGHDT, CDR2 YNNKEL (reference sequence). This CDR3 has 14 residues. The V gene end was trimmed by 6 bases and the J gene end by 4 bases; junction bases not matched to a gene: 8. The CDR3: CASRDAGGGYGYTF. CDR3 coding DNA: TGTGCCAGCAGAGACGCAGGGGGGGGCTATGGCTACACCTTC.